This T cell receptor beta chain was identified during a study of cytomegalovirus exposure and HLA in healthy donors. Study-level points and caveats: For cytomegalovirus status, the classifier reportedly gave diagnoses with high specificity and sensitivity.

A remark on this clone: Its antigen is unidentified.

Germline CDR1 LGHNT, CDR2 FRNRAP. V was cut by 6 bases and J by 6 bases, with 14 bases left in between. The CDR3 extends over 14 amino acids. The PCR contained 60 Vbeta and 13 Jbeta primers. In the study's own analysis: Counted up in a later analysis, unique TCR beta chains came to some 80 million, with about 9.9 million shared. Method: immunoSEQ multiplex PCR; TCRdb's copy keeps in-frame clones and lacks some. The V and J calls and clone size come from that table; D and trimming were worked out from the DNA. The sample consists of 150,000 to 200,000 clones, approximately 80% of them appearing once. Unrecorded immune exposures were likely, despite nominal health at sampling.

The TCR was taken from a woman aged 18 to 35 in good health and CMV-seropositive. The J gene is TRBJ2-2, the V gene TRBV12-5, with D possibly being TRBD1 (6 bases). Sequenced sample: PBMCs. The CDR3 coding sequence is TGTGCTAGTGGGGGGCAGGGGATTTCCGGGGAGCTGTTTTTT. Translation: CASGGQGISGELFF.